These 15 T cell receptor beta chains came from one sample sequenced in a study of CD8+ T cells in alopecia areata. The treatment: oral pan-JAK inhibitor, 5-10 mg twice daily. RNA was extracted and reverse transcribed into cDNA as the sequencing template. Libraries were prepared by immunoSEQ multiplex PCR; TCRdb keeps only in-frame clonotypes and omits some of them. The sample carries 150,000 to 200,000 clones, around 49% recorded once. Sequenced material: CD8+ T cells sorted from blood, taken at roughly week 52, from a patient treated with tofacitinib. The receptors stem from a human donor with alopecia areata.

This chain joins TRBV7-9 and TRBJ1-1; D remains ambiguous. This CDR3 has 12 amino acids. The germline CDR1 and CDR2 sequences are SEHNR and FQNEAQ (reference sequence). Trimming left V 7 bases short and J 1 base short, with 7 bases between. Written as DNA, the CDR3 is TGTGCCAGCACTTTTTGGAACACTGAAGCTTTCTTT. Translated, it gives CASTFWNTEAFF.

The rearrangement uses TRBV25-1 and TRBJ2-5, with D possibly being TRBD1 (5 bases). Germline V gives CDR1 MGHDK, CDR2 SYGVNS. The V gene lost 3 bases and the J gene lost 5 bases, with 13 bases spanning the gap. The CDR3 totals 14 residues. The CDR3 DNA follows: TGTGCCAGCAGTGATAGCCCAGGGTGGGAGACCCAGTACTTC. Protein sequence: CASSDSPGWETQYF.

The chain has TRBV7-3 and TRBJ2-3; 9 bases match TRBD2. The CDR3 sequence is 15 residues long. Germline values: CDR1 SGHTA, CDR2 FQGTGA. The junction had 8 bases not matched to a gene; V was cut back by 6 bases and J by 4 bases. CDR3 amino acids: CASSDSAGGPDTQYF. The CDR3 nucleotides are TGTGCCAGCAGTGACTCTGCGGGGGGGCCAGATACGCAGTATTTT.

The chain is built from TRBV5-1 and TRBJ1-1, with D unresolved. This CDR3 spans 15 amino acids. The ends were cut back, 4 bases at V and 0 bases at J, with 13 bases in the middle. The V gene's germline CDR1 is SGHRS and CDR2 YFSETQ. The CDR3 here is CASSPRREMNTEAFF. In DNA form, the CDR3 reads TGCGCCAGCAGCCCCAGGCGAGAGATGAACACTGAAGCTTTCTTT.

The rearrangement joins TRBV4-1 to TRBJ2-5; the D gene is possibly TRBD1 (5 bases). Germline V gene lookup returns CDR1 MGHRA and CDR2 YSYEKL. CDR3 length: 17 residues. V was trimmed by 1 base and J by 2 bases, leaving 17 bases between them. CDR3 amino acids: CASSQGREGDKQETQYF. CDR3 sequence (DNA): TGCGCCAGCAGCCAAGGGAGAGAAGGGGATAAGCAAGAGACCCAGTACTTC.

This clone has only one observation. J is TRBJ2-7 and V is TRBV4-1; D possibly corresponds to TRBD2 (6 bases). This CDR3 is built from 14 residues. V shed 4 bases and J shed 0 bases, with 10 bases lying between them. The V gene's germline CDR1 is MGHRA and CDR2 YSYEKL. For the CDR3, the DNA is TGCGCCAGCAGCCCTCCTAGCGACTCCTACGAGCAGTACTTC. Translating it yields CASSPPSDSYEQYF.

The CDR3 nucleotides are TGTGCCAGCAGCTTAGGCCAGGGGAATGGCTACACCTTC. Its protein product is CASSLGQGNGYTF. The chain is built from TRBV13 and TRBJ1-2, with D possibly matching TRBD1 (6 bases). CDR1 is PRHDT and CDR2 is FYEKMQ in the germline V gene (reference sequence). This CDR3 region has 13 residues. V dropped 0 bases and J dropped 6 bases, with 8 bases sitting between them.

This chain uses TRBV4-1 with TRBJ1-4; no firm D call. V was pared by 5 bases and J by 2 bases, with 12 bases between. Germline V gene sequence: CDR1 MGHRA, CDR2 YSYEKL. CDR3 length: 15 amino acids. CDR3: CASSNLGVTNEKLFF. CDR3 in DNA: TGCGCCAGCAGCAACCTTGGGGTGACTAATGAAAAACTGTTTTTT.

This clone was seen a few times. This rearrangement joins TRBV30 to TRBJ2-7; D is possibly TRBD1 (6 bases). Germline V gene data show CDR1 as GTSNPN and CDR2 as SVGIG (reference sequence). With 1 base removed from V and 5 bases from J, the gap between germline ends came to 15 bases. CDR3 size: 14 residues. CDR3 nucleotides: TGTGCCTGGAGTGCTTACAGGGCTGGGAACGAGCAGTACTTC. Its translation is CAWSAYRAGNEQYF. The variable domain in full, with the rest retrieved from reference TRBV30 and TRBJ2-7, is SQTIHQWPATLVQPVGSPLSLECTVEGTSNPNLYWYRQAAGRGLQLLFYSVGIGQISSEVPQNLSASRPQDRQFILSSKKLLLSDSGFYLCAWSAYRAGNEQYFGPGTRLTVT.

This clone was counted only a few times. This chain joins TRBV25-1 and TRBJ2-2; D is unclear. V lost 0 bases, J lost 2 bases, and 4 bases lay in between. The CDR3 is 14 amino acids. The V gene's germline CDR1 is MGHDK and CDR2 SYGVNS. CDR3 DNA: TGTGCCAGCAGTGAATACGGCAACACCGGGGAGCTGTTTTTT. This translates into CASSEYGNTGELFF.

V gene TRBV29-1 combines with J gene TRBJ1-5; TRBD1 matches at 10 bases. Germline lookup yields CDR1 SQVTM and CDR2 ANQGSEA. This CDR3 is built from 13 residues. The trim removed 6 bases at V and 4 bases at J, leaving 3 bases unmatched. CDR3 sequence reads: CSVRDRGNQPQHF. CDR3 bases: TGCAGCGTCCGGGACAGGGGTAATCAGCCCCAGCATTTT.

The CDR3 bases are TGTGCCAGCAGCCCCGGGACAGTAAATGAAAAACTGTTTTTT. Translated: CASSPGTVNEKLFF. The chain employs TRBV27 and TRBJ1-4, with 7 nucleotides matching TRBD1. Losses at the gene ends were 6 bases for V and 5 bases for J; bases not matched to a gene: 6. CDR1 is MNHEY and CDR2 is SMNVEV in the germline V gene (reference sequence). The CDR3 sequence is 14 residues long.

The chain recombines TRBV6-1 with TRBJ1-2; D may be TRBD1 (6 bases). The CDR3 covers 14 residues. Trimming removed 7 bases from V and 7 bases from J, with 19 bases in between. Germline loops: CDR1 MNHNS, CDR2 SASEGT. The CDR3 region is CASIETGVGSGYTF. CDR3 in DNA: TGTGCCAGCATTGAGACAGGCGTGGGAAGTGGCTACACCTTC.

V gene TRBV27 combines with J gene TRBJ1-5; D is unclear. The CDR3 has 15 amino acids. With 1 base removed from V and 0 bases from J, the gap between germline ends came to 7 bases. Germline CDR1 and CDR2: MNHEY and SMNVEV (reference sequence). DNA for the CDR3: TGTGCCAGCAGTTTATTCCCGAATAGCAATCAGCCCCAGCATTTT. This codes for CASSLFPNSNQPQHF.

A remark on this clone: Additional DNA sequences in this sample encode the identical CDR3. The CDR3 coding sequence is TGCAGCGTTGAAAGTCGTAGCTCCTACAATGAGCAGTTCTTC. This translates into CSVESRSSYNEQFF. The chain combines TRBV29-1 with TRBJ2-1; D is unclear. The germline V and J ends were trimmed by 2 bases and 0 bases, with 8 bases remaining between them. The CDR3 consists of 14 residues. CDR1 and CDR2 from the germline V gene are SQVTM and ANQGSEA.